The clone carrying this T cell receptor beta chain was observed at least ten times. Its antigen is unidentified. Germline lookup yields CDR1 SQVTM and CDR2 ANQGSEA. V dropped 6 bases and J dropped 7; count of bases not matched to a gene: 9. This CDR3 contains 14 residues. This entry belongs to a study of blood T cells in healthy people across ages. A second about 7 to 12 cycle PCR used barcoded and J-beta primers. Every sample produced at least 2.5 million CDR3-containing paired-end reads. TCRdb fed the 5' RACE reads into MiXCR, producing one record per CDR3 protein. This table has approximately 1.5 million distinct CDR3 sequences, about 35% appearing once. Overall study findings and caveats: Aged donors had fewer naive CD4+ cells and lower diversity than long-lived donors.

The specimen was blood. The clonotype comes from a woman aged 25-40 years in good health. The chain combines TRBV29-1 with TRBJ2-1; 10 nucleotides agree with TRBD2. The CDR3 sequence is CSVIRLAGVNEQFF. Written as DNA, the CDR3 is TGCAGCGTGATCCGCCTAGCGGGAGTAAATGAGCAGTTCTTC.